The clone carrying this T cell receptor (beta chain) has a handful of counts. PCR primers comprised 60 Vbeta and 13 Jbeta primers. TCRdb's copy holds only in-frame clones and misses some; the assay was immunoSEQ multiplex PCR. The sample shows 150,000 to 200,000 clones, over 65% of them seen only once. The record originates from a study of cytomegalovirus exposure and HLA in healthy donors. Germline V gene lookup returns CDR1 SGHVS and CDR2 FNYEAQ. The CDR3 spans 15 residues. Between the trimmed V and J ends, which lost 1 base and 0 bases, there was a span of 10 bases. The sequenced sample consisted of PBMCs. The rearrangement joins TRBV7-6 to TRBJ2-7; D uncertain. The receptor's source is a woman aged 25 to 39 in good health and CMV-seropositive. The CDR3 region has the DNA TGTGCCAGCAGCTTAGACGGCGGCGGCTCCTACGAGCAGTACTTC. Encoded protein: CASSLDGGGSYEQYF.